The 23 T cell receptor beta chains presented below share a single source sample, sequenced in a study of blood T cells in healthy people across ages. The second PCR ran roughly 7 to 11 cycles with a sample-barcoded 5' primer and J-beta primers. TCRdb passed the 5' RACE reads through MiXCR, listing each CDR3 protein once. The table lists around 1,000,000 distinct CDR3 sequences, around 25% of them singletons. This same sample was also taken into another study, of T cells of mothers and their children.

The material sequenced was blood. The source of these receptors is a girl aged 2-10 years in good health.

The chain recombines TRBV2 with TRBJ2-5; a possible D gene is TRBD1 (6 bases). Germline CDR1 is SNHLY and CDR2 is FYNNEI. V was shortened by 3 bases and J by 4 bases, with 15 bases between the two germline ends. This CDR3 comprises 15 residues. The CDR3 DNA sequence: TGTGCCAGCAGTGACGTCTGGACAGATAGAGAGACCCAGTACTTC. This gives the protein CASSDVWTDRETQYF. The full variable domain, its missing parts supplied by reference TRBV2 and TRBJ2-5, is EPEVTQTPSHQVTQMGQEVILRCVPISNHLYFYWYRQILGQKVEFLVSFYNNEISEKSEIFDDQFSVERPDGSNFTLKIRSTKLEDSAMYFCASSDVWTDRETQYFGPGTRLLVL.

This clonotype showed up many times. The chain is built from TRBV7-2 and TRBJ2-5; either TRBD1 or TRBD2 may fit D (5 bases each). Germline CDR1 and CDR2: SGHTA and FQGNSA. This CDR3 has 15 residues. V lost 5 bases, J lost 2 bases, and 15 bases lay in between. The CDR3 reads CASSPRGRRQETQYF. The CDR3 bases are TGTGCCAGCAGCCCGAGGGGCCGCAGACAAGAGACCCAGTACTTC.

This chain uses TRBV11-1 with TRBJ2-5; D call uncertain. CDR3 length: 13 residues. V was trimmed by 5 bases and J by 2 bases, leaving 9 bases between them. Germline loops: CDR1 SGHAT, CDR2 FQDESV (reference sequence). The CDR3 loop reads CASSPLKQETQYF. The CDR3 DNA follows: TGTGCCAGCAGCCCCTTAAAGCAAGAGACCCAGTACTTC. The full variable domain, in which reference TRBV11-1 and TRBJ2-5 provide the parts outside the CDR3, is EAEVAQSPRYKITEKSQAVAFWCDPISGHATLYWYRQILGQGPELLVQFQDESVVDDSQLPKDRFSAERLKGVDSTLKIQPAELGDSAMYLCASSPLKQETQYFGPGTRLLVL.

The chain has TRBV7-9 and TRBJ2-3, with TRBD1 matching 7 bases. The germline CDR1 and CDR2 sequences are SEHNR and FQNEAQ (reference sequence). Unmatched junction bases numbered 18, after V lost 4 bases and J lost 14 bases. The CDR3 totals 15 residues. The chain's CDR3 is CASSSPIIQGRKGYF. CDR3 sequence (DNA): TGTGCCAGCAGCTCCCCAATTATACAGGGGCGTAAGGGGTATTTT.

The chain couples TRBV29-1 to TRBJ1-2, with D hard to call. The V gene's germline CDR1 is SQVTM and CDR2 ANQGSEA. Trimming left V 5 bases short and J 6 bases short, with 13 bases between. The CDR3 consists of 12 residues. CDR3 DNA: TGCAGCGTTTCAATAGGCCTTAATGGCTACACCTTC. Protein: CSVSIGLNGYTF.

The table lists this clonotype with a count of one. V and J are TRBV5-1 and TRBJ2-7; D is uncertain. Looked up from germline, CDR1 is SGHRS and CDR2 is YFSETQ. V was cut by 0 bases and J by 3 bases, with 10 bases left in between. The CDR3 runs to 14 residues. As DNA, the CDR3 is TGCGCCAGCAGCTTGGGGGAACCGCACTACGAGCAGTACTTC. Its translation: CASSLGEPHYEQYF.

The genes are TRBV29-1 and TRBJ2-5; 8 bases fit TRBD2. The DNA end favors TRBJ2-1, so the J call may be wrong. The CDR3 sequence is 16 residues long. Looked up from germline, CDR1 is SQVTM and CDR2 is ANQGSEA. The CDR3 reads CSVESVRRGENNEQFF. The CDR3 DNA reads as TGCAGCGTTGAATCAGTGCGGCGGGGGGAGAACAATGAGCAGTTCTTC.

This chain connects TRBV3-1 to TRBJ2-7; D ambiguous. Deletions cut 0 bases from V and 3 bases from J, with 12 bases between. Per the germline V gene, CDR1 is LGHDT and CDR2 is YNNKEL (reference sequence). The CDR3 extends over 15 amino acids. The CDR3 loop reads CASSQDLSALYEQYF. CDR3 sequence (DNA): TGTGCCAGCAGCCAAGATCTTTCGGCTCTCTACGAGCAGTACTTC.

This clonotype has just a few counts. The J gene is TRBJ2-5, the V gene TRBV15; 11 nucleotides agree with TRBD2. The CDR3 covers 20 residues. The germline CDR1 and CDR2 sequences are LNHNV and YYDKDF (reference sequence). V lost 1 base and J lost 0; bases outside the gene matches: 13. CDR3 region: CATSRVGLAGGLEYQETQYF. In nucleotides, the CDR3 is TGTGCCACCAGCAGAGTCGGGCTAGCGGGAGGATTAGAGTACCAAGAGACCCAGTACTTC.

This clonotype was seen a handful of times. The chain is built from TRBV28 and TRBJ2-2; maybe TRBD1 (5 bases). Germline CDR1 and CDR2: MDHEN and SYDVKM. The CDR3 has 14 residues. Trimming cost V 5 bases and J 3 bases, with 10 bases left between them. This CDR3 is CASSPTVYTGELFF. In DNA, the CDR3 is TGTGCCAGCAGTCCGACAGTGTACACCGGGGAGCTGTTTTTT.

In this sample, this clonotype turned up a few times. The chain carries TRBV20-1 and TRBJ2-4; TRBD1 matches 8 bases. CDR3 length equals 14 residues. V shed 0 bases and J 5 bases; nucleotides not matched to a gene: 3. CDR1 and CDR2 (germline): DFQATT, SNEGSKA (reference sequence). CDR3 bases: TGCAGTGCTAGAGATTACAGGGGGGAAAACATTCAGTACTTC. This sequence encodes CSARDYRGENIQYF.

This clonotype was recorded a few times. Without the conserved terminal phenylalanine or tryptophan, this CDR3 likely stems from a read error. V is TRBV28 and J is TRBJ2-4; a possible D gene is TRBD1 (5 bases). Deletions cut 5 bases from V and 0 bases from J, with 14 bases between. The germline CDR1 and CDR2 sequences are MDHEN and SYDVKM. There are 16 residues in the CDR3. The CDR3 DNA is TGTGCCAGCAGTCCCAGACAGAGACTAGCCAAAAACATTCAGTACCTC. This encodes CASSPRQRLAKNIQYL.

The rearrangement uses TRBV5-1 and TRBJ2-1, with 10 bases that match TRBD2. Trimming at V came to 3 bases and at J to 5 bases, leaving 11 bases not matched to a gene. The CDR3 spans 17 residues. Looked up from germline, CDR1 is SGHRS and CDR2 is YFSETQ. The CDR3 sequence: CASSYPIAGGDHNEQFF. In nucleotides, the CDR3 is TGCGCCAGCAGCTACCCTATAGCGGGGGGTGATCACAATGAGCAGTTCTTC.

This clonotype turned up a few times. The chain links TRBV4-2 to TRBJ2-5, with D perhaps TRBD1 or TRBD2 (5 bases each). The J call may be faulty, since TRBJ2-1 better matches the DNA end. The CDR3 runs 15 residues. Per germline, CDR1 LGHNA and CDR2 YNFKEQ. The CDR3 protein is CASSQDGTPVDEQFF. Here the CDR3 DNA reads TGTGCCAGCAGCCAAGACGGGACCCCGGTGGATGAGCAGTTCTTC.

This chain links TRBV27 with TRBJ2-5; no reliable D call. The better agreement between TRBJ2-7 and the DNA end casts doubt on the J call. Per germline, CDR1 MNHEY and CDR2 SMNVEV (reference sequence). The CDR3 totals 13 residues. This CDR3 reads CASSPPQSYEQYF. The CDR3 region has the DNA TGTGCCAGCAGTCCTCCCCAGTCCTACGAGCAGTACTTC.

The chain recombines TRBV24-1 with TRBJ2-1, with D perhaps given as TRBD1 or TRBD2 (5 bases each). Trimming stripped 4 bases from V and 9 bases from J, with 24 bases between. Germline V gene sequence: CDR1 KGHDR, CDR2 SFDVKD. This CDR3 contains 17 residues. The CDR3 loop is CATSDLSGRTPLGEQFF. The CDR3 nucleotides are TGTGCCACCAGTGACTTAAGCGGACGGACACCTTTGGGTGAGCAGTTCTTC.

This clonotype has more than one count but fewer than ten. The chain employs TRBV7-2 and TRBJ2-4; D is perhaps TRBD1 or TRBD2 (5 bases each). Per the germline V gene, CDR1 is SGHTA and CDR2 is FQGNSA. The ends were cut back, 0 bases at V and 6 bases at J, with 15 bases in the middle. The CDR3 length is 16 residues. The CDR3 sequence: CASSLARRGAGNIQYF. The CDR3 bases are TGTGCCAGCAGCTTAGCTAGGAGAGGGGCGGGAAACATTCAGTACTTC.

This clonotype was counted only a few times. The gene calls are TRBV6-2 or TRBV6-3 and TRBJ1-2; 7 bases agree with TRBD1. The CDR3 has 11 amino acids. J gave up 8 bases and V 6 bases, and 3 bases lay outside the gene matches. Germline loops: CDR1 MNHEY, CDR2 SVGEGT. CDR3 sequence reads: CASRTGSGYTF. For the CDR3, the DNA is TGTGCCAGCAGGACAGGGAGCGGCTACACCTTC.

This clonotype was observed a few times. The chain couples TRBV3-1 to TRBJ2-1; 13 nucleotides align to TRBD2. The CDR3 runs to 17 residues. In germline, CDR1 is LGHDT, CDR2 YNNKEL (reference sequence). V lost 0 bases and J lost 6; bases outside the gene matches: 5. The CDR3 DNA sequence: TGTGCCAGCAGCCAAGATCCCGGACTAGCGGGAGTCAATGAGCAGTTCTTC. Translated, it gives CASSQDPGLAGVNEQFF.

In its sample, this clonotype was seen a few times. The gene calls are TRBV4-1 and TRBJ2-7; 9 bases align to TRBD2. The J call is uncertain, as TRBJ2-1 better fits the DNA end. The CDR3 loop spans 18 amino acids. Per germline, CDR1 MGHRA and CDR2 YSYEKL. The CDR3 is CASSQSGSSGGAYNEQFF. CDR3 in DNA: TGCGCCAGCAGCCAATCCGGGAGTAGCGGGGGCGCCTACAATGAGCAGTTCTTC.

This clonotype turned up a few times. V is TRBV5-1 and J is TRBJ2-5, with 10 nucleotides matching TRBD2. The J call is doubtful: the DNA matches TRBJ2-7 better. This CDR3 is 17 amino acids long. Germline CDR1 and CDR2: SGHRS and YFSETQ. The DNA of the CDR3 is TGCGCCAGCAGCTTGGAACTAGCGGGAAAAATCACCTACGAGCAGTACTTC. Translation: CASSLELAGKITYEQYF.

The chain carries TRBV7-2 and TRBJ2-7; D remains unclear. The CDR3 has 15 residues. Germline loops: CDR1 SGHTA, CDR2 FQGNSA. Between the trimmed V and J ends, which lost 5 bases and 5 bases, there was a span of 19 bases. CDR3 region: CASSINSRLGDEQYF. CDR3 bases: TGTGCCAGCAGCATCAACTCCAGGCTTGGCGACGAGCAGTACTTC.

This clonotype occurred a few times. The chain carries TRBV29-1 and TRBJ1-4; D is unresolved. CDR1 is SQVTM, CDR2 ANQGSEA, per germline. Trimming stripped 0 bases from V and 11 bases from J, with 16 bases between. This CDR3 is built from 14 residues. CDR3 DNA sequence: TGCAGCGTTGAAGATCCCCTACAAGAATTCAAACTGTTTTTT. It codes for CSVEDPLQEFKLFF. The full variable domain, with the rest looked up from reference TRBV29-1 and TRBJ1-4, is SAVISQKPSRDICQRGTSLTIQCQVDSQVTMMFWYRQQPGQSLTLIATANQGSEATYESGFVIDKFPISRPNLTFSTLTVSNMSPEDSSIYLCSVEDPLQEFKLFFGSGTQLSVL.